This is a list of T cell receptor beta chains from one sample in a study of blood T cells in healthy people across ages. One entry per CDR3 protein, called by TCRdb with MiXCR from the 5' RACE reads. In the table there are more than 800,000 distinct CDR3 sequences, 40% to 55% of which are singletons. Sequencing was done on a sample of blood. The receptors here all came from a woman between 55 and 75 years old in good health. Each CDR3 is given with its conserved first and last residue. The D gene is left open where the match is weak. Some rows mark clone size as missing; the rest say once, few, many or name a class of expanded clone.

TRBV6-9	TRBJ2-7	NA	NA	CASSYGPMASEQYF	TGTGCCAGCAGTTATGGGCCTATGGCCAGCGAGCAGTACTTC
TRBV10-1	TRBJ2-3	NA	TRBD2	CASSEGLAGSTDTQYF	TGCGCCAGCAGTGAGGGACTAGCGGGGTCCACAGATACGCAGTATTTT
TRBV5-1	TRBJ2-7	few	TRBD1	CASSYSPPGQGYEQYF	TGCGCCAGCAGCTACTCGCCTCCGGGACAGGGCTACGAGCAGTACTTC
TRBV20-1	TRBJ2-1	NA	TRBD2	CSAPFSGRTDSRQFF	TGCAGTGCTCCTTTTAGCGGGAGGACCGACTCTCGGCAGTTCTTC
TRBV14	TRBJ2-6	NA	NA	CASSQPGNENSGANVLTF	TGTGCCAGCAGCCAACCCGGAAACGAAAACTCTGGGGCCAACGTCCTGACTTTC
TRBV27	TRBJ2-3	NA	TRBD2	CASSRRTSGRPTDTQYF	TGTGCCAGCAGTCGCCGGACTAGCGGGAGACCAACAGATACGCAGTATTTT
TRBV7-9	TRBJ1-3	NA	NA	CASSPTRRTGNTIYF	TGTGCCAGCAGCCCCACACGGCGGACTGGAAACACCATATATTTT
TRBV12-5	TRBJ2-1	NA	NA	CASGLVLVGGYNEQFF	TGTGCTAGTGGTTTGGTACTAGTGGGAGGATACAATGAGCAGTTCTTC
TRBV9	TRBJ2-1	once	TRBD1	CASSVGGTGSYNEQFF	TGTGCCAGCAGCGTAGGTGGGACAGGGTCCTACAATGAGCAGTTCTTC
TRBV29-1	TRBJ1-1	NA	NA	CSVVTGRNTEAFF	TGCAGCGTTGTGACAGGCCGGAACACTGAAGCTTTCTTT
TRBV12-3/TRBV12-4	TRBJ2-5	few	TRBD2	CASSRSGNQETQYF	TGTGCCAGCAGTCGTAGCGGGAACCAAGAGACCCAGTACTTC
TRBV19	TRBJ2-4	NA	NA	CASSIDPEEEQYF	TGTGCCAGTAGTATAGATCCGGAGGAAGAGCAGTACTTC
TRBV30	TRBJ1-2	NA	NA	CACYGYTF	TGTGCCTGCTATGGCTACACCTTC
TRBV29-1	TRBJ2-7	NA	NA	CSVRDRYEQYF	TGCAGCGTTCGAGACAGATACGAGCAGTACTTC
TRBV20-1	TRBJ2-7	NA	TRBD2	CSARASGRALWYEQYF	TGCAGTGCTAGAGCTAGCGGGAGGGCCTTGTGGTACGAGCAGTACTTC
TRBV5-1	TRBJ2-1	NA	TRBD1	CASSSRDRGDYKEQFF	TGCGCCAGCAGCTCCCGGGACAGGGGCGACTACAAGGAGCAGTTCTTC
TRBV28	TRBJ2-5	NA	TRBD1	CASSFPDRGAGQETQYF	TGTGCCAGCAGTTTCCCGGACAGGGGAGCAGGTCAAGAGACCCAGTACTTC
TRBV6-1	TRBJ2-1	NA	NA	CASRISEVEDEQFF	TGTGCCAGTAGAATTTCAGAGGTCGAGGATGAGCAGTTCTTC
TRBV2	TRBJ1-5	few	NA	CASSSDSYNQPQHF	TGTGCCAGCAGTTCGGACAGCTACAATCAGCCCCAGCATTTT
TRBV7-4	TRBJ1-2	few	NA	CASSLSWVGGGYTF	TGTGCCAGCAGCTTATCGTGGGTAGGGGGAGGCTACACCTTC
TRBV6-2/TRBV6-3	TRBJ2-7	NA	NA	CASSYSMVYSSSYEQYF	TGTGCCAGCAGTTACTCGATGGTCTACTCCAGCTCCTACGAGCAGTACTTC
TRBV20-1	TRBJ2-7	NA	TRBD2	CSARPTGLASYEQYF	TGCAGTGCTAGGCCAACGGGACTAGCGTCGTACGAGCAGTACTTC
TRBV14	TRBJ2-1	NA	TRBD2	CASSPRPRLAGPNEQFF	TGTGCCAGCAGCCCCCGACCACGACTAGCGGGACCGAATGAGCAGTTCTTC
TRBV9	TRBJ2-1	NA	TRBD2	CASSVGTSSCNEQFF	TGTGCCAGCAGCGTAGGGACTAGCAGCTGCAATGAGCAGTTCTTC
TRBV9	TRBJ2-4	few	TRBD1	CASSATGQGALYF	TGTGCCAGCAGCGCTACAGGACAGGGGGCCTTGTACTTC
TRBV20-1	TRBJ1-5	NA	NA	CSARAGGGTNQPQHF	TGCAGTGCTAGAGCGGGCGGAGGGACCAATCAGCCCCAGCATTTT
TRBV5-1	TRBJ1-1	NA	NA	CASSLAGSTEAFF	TGCGCCAGCAGCTTGGCCGGATCCACTGAAGCTTTCTTT
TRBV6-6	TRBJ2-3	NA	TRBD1	CASSTHRGAQYF	TGTGCCAGCAGCACCCACAGGGGTGCGCAGTATTTT
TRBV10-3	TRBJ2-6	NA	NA	CAISESGGSSEANVLTF	TGTGCCATCAGTGAGTCGGGAGGAAGCTCTGAGGCCAACGTCCTGACTTTC
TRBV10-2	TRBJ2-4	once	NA	CASSESGPLAKNIQYF	TGCGCCAGCAGTGAGTCAGGACCCCTAGCCAAAAACATTCAGTACTTC
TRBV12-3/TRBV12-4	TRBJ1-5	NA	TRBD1	CASSSDRGTVKPQHF	TGTGCCAGCAGTTCTGACAGGGGAACCGTGAAGCCCCAGCATTTT
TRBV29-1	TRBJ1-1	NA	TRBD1	CSVVSGAGGTEAFF	TGCAGCGTTGTCTCCGGGGCAGGGGGAACTGAAGCTTTCTTT
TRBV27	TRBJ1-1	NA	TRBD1	CASSSRTGSPYPEAFF	TGTGCCAGCAGTTCCAGGACAGGGTCTCCCTATCCCGAAGCTTTCTTT
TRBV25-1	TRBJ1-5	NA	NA	CASSEYTGQPQHF	TGTGCCAGCAGTGAATATACGGGGCAGCCCCAGCATTTT
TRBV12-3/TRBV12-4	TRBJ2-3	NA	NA	CASSRPIRGKAADTQYF	TGTGCCAGCAGCCGACCAATTAGGGGCAAAGCCGCAGATACGCAGTATTTT
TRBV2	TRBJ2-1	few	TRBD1	CASRERQGYNEQFF	TGTGCCAGCAGAGAAAGACAGGGCTACAATGAGCAGTTCTTC
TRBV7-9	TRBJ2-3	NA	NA	CASSFQYSGDTQYF	TGTGCCAGCAGCTTCCAGTATAGTGGGGATACGCAGTATTTT
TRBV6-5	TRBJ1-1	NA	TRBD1	CASSLDRGVNTEAFF	TGTGCCAGCAGCCTCGACAGGGGGGTGAACACTGAAGCTTTCTTT
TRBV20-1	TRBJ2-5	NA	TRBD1	CSASWDRGQETQCF	TGCAGTGCTAGCTGGGACAGGGGACAAGAGACCCAGTGCTTC
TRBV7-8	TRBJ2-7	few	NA	CASSLVNSGSSYEQYF	TGTGCCAGCAGCTTAGTAAATAGCGGAAGCTCCTACGAGCAGTACTTC
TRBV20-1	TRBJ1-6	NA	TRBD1	CSARVAGTGGLQRGDDSPLHF	TGCAGTGCTAGAGTCGCCGGGACAGGGGGTTTACAGCGCGGCGATGATTCACCCCTCCACTTT
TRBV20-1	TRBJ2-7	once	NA	CSATLDEQYF	TGCAGTGCTACCCTCGATGAGCAGTACTTC